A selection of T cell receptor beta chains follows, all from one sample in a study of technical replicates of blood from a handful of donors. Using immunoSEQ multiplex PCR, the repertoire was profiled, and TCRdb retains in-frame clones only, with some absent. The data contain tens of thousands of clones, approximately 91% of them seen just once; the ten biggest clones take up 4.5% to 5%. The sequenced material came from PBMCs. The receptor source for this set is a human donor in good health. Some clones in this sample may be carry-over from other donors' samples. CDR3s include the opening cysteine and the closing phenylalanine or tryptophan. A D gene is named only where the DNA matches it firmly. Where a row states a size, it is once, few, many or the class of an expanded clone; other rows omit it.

CDR3aa: CASSQATGVGNTIYF
CDR3nt: TGCGCCAGCAGCCAAGCAACGGGAGTTGGAAACACCATATATTTT
j_gene: TRBJ1-3
d_gene: .
len: 15
v_gene: TRBV4-3
abundance: .

CDR3aa: CAWNRQATNEKLFF
CDR3nt: TGTGCCTGGAATCGACAGGCAACTAATGAAAAACTGTTTTTT
j_gene: TRBJ1-4
d_gene: .
len: 14
v_gene: TRBV30
abundance: .

CDR3aa: CANDSLGFQNTEAFF
CDR3nt: TGCGCCAACGATTCACTAGGGTTTCAGAACACTGAAGCTTTCTTT
j_gene: TRBJ1-1
d_gene: .
len: 15
v_gene: TRBV5-1
abundance: once

CDR3aa: CASSIRGVGEQYF
CDR3nt: TGTGCCAGTAGTATCAGGGGGGTCGGCGAGCAGTACTTC
j_gene: TRBJ2-7
d_gene: .
len: 13
v_gene: TRBV19
abundance: .

CDR3aa: CASSSGADYGYTF
CDR3nt: TGTGCCAGCAGCTCTGGGGCAGACTATGGCTACACCTTC
j_gene: TRBJ1-2
d_gene: .
len: 13
v_gene: TRBV7-9
abundance: .

CDR3aa: CASSGAGGNQPQHF
CDR3nt: TGTGCCAGCAGTGGGGCGGGTGGCAATCAGCCCCAGCATTTT
j_gene: TRBJ1-5
d_gene: .
len: 14
v_gene: TRBV6-1
abundance: .

CDR3aa: CASSQGQNYGYTF
CDR3nt: TGCGCCAGCAGCCAAGGACAGAACTATGGCTACACCTTC
j_gene: TRBJ1-2
d_gene: .
len: 13
v_gene: TRBV4-3
abundance: .

CDR3aa: CASSQTGGNYGYTF
CDR3nt: TGCGCCAGCAGCCAGACAGGGGGAAACTATGGCTACACCTTC
j_gene: TRBJ1-2
d_gene: TRBD1
len: 14
v_gene: TRBV4-3
abundance: .

CDR3aa: CASRGDITDTQYF
CDR3nt: TGTGCCAGCAGGGGGGACATCACAGATACGCAGTATTTT
j_gene: TRBJ2-3
d_gene: .
len: 13
v_gene: TRBV6-6
abundance: .

CDR3aa: CASSLMGGDSPLHF
CDR3nt: TGTGCCAGCAGCTTAATGGGCGGGGATTCACCCCTCCACTTT
j_gene: TRBJ1-6
d_gene: .
len: 14
v_gene: TRBV7-3
abundance: .

CDR3aa: CASSLGRGGNEQFF
CDR3nt: TGTGCCAGCAGTTTAGGCAGGGGAGGGAATGAGCAGTTCTTC
j_gene: TRBJ2-1
d_gene: .
len: 14
v_gene: TRBV27
abundance: .

CDR3aa: CASSLQGTSYNSPLHF
CDR3nt: TGTGCCAGCAGCTTGCAGGGTACGTCCTATAATTCACCCCTCCACTTT
j_gene: TRBJ1-6
d_gene: .
len: 16
v_gene: TRBV5-6
abundance: .

CDR3aa: CASGRVLGSSYEQYF
CDR3nt: TGCGCCAGCGGGCGGGTTTTGGGGAGCTCCTACGAGCAGTACTTC
j_gene: TRBJ2-7
d_gene: .
len: 15
v_gene: TRBV4-3
abundance: .

CDR3aa: CASSEGSGVNTGELFF
CDR3nt: TGTGCCAGCAGTGAAGGTAGCGGGGTGAACACCGGGGAGCTGTTTTTT
j_gene: TRBJ2-2
d_gene: TRBD2
len: 16
v_gene: TRBV25-1
abundance: .

CDR3aa: CASSEYSGTVTGELFF
CDR3nt: TGTGCCAGCAGTGAATATAGCGGGACGGTTACCGGGGAGCTGTTTTTT
j_gene: TRBJ2-2
d_gene: TRBD2
len: 16
v_gene: TRBV25-1
abundance: .

CDR3aa: CASSLVTRGQETQYF
CDR3nt: TGTGCCAGCAGCTTAGTGACCAGGGGACAAGAGACCCAGTACTTC
j_gene: TRBJ2-5
d_gene: .
len: 15
v_gene: TRBV7-9
abundance: .

CDR3aa: CASSFTANTEAFF
CDR3nt: TGTGCCAGCAGCTTCACAGCGAACACTGAAGCTTTCTTT
j_gene: TRBJ1-1
d_gene: .
len: 13
v_gene: TRBV11-3
abundance: .

CDR3aa: CASSEGTGRNTIYF
CDR3nt: TGTGCCAGCAGTGAAGGGACAGGGAGAAACACCATATATTTT
j_gene: TRBJ1-3
d_gene: TRBD1
len: 14
v_gene: TRBV6-1
abundance: .

CDR3aa: CASSPGLPTDTQYF
CDR3nt: TGTGCCAGCAGCCCCGGACTCCCCACAGATACGCAGTATTTT
j_gene: TRBJ2-3
d_gene: .
len: 14
v_gene: TRBV7-9
abundance: .

CDR3aa: CASSYEGGRLNSPLHF
CDR3nt: TGTGCCAGCAGTTACGAGGGAGGACGGCTGAATTCACCCCTCCACTTT
j_gene: TRBJ1-6
d_gene: .
len: 16
v_gene: TRBV6-5
abundance: .

CDR3aa: CASSKEDFRVAFF
CDR3nt: TGTGCCAGCAGCAAAGAAGACTTCCGAGTAGCTTTCTTT
j_gene: TRBJ1-1
d_gene: .
len: 13
v_gene: TRBV21-1
abundance: .

CDR3aa: CASGQKQETQYF
CDR3nt: TGTGCTAGTGGCCAGAAACAAGAGACCCAGTACTTC
j_gene: TRBJ2-5
d_gene: .
len: 12
v_gene: TRBV12-5
abundance: .

CDR3aa: CASSMRSRASYTF
CDR3nt: TGTGCCAGTAGTATGAGGTCCCGTGCGAGCTACACCTTC
j_gene: TRBJ1-2
d_gene: .
len: 13
v_gene: TRBV19
abundance: .

CDR3aa: CASSHGEERTDTQYF
CDR3nt: TGTGCCAGCTCACATGGGGAGGAACGCACAGATACGCAGTATTTT
j_gene: TRBJ2-3
d_gene: .
len: 15
v_gene: TRBV18
abundance: .

CDR3aa: CSVELAGKTGELFF
CDR3nt: TGCAGCGTTGAACTAGCGGGAAAAACCGGGGAGCTGTTTTTT
j_gene: TRBJ2-2
d_gene: TRBD2
len: 14
v_gene: TRBV29-1
abundance: .

CDR3aa: CASSGDIPYGYTF
CDR3nt: TGTGCCAGCAGCGGCGACATACCCTATGGCTACACCTTC
j_gene: TRBJ1-2
d_gene: .
len: 13
v_gene: TRBV5-6
abundance: .

CDR3aa: CASSLAGTGSNEQFF
CDR3nt: TGTGCCAGCAGCTTAGCCGGGACAGGAAGCAATGAGCAGTTCTTC
j_gene: TRBJ2-1
d_gene: TRBD1
len: 15
v_gene: TRBV7-9
abundance: .

CDR3aa: CASSGQVANTEAFF
CDR3nt: TGTGCCAGCAGCGGACAGGTGGCCAACACTGAAGCTTTCTTT
j_gene: TRBJ1-1
d_gene: .
len: 14
v_gene: TRBV9
abundance: .

CDR3aa: CASSQDPPGFDGYTF
CDR3nt: TGCGCCAGCAGCCAAGATCCTCCAGGGTTTGATGGCTACACCTTC
j_gene: TRBJ1-2
d_gene: .
len: 15
v_gene: TRBV4-3
abundance: .

CDR3aa: CSVGWGQGNTGELFF
CDR3nt: TGCAGCGTTGGATGGGGACAGGGGAACACCGGGGAGCTGTTTTTT
j_gene: TRBJ2-2
d_gene: TRBD1
len: 15
v_gene: TRBV29-1
abundance: .

CDR3aa: CASGSGATAADTQYF
CDR3nt: TGTGCTAGTGGCTCTGGGGCCACCGCGGCAGATACGCAGTATTTT
j_gene: TRBJ2-3
d_gene: .
len: 15
v_gene: TRBV12-5
abundance: .

CDR3aa: CASSSGQIANYGYTF
CDR3nt: TGTGCCAGCAGTTCTGGACAGATAGCTAACTATGGCTACACCTTC
j_gene: TRBJ1-2
d_gene: .
len: 15
v_gene: TRBV6-5
abundance: .

CDR3aa: CAWNRGLYEQYF
CDR3nt: TGTGCCTGGAACAGGGGGCTTTACGAGCAGTACTTC
j_gene: TRBJ2-7
d_gene: TRBD1
len: 12
v_gene: TRBV30
abundance: .

CDR3aa: CATSRDRGGGYDEQYF
CDR3nt: TGTGCCACCAGCAGAGATCGGGGCGGGGGGTATGACGAGCAGTACTTC
j_gene: TRBJ2-7
d_gene: TRBD2
len: 16
v_gene: TRBV15
abundance: .

CDR3aa: CTSGADSSGDGNTIYF
CDR3nt: TGCACCAGCGGTGCTGACAGTTCCGGAGATGGAAACACCATATATTTT
j_gene: TRBJ1-3
d_gene: .
len: 16
v_gene: TRBV1
abundance: .

CDR3aa: CASSPGGGLAGIYEQFF
CDR3nt: TGTGCCAGCAGCCCGGGAGGTGGGCTAGCGGGAATATATGAGCAGTTCTTC
j_gene: TRBJ2-1
d_gene: TRBD2
len: 17
v_gene: TRBV5-6
abundance: .

CDR3aa: CASTRRAGFYNEQFF
CDR3nt: TGTGCCAGCACTCGACGGGCGGGGTTTTACAATGAGCAGTTCTTC
j_gene: TRBJ2-1
d_gene: .
len: 15
v_gene: TRBV28
abundance: .

CDR3aa: CASSDGRGRTGELFF
CDR3nt: TGTGCCAGCAGCGACGGTCGGGGTAGAACCGGGGAGCTGTTTTTT
j_gene: TRBJ2-2
d_gene: .
len: 15
v_gene: TRBV5-4
abundance: .

CDR3aa: CASSFSTGGDTQYF
CDR3nt: TGCGCCAGCAGCTTTTCGACAGGGGGAGATACGCAGTATTTT
j_gene: TRBJ2-3
d_gene: TRBD1
len: 14
v_gene: TRBV5-1
abundance: once

CDR3aa: CASSQDVGEVGANVLTF
CDR3nt: TGCGCCAGCAGCCAAGATGTAGGAGAGGTTGGGGCCAACGTCCTGACTTTC
j_gene: TRBJ2-6
d_gene: .
len: 17
v_gene: TRBV4-1
abundance: .

CDR3aa: CAWQDFYGYTF
CDR3nt: TGTGCCTGGCAGGATTTCTATGGCTACACCTTC
j_gene: TRBJ1-2
d_gene: .
len: 11
v_gene: TRBV30
abundance: once

CDR3aa: CASSPLTGDTEAFF
CDR3nt: TGTGCCAGCAGCCCACTAACCGGGGACACTGAAGCTTTCTTT
j_gene: TRBJ1-1
d_gene: .
len: 14
v_gene: TRBV7-9
abundance: .

CDR3aa: CASSQGSDRTTPSEQYF
CDR3nt: TGCGCCAGCAGTCAGGGGTCAGACAGGACAACCCCTAGCGAGCAGTACTTC
j_gene: TRBJ2-7
d_gene: .
len: 17
v_gene: TRBV23-1
abundance: .

CDR3aa: CATVFPGQGSYGYTF
CDR3nt: TGTGCCACCGTATTCCCGGGACAGGGTAGCTATGGCTACACCTTC
j_gene: TRBJ1-2
d_gene: TRBD1
len: 15
v_gene: TRBV28
abundance: once

CDR3aa: CASSPGRPAYEQYF
CDR3nt: TGTGCCAGCTCACCGGGCAGGCCAGCCTACGAGCAGTACTTC
j_gene: TRBJ2-7
d_gene: .
len: 14
v_gene: TRBV18
abundance: .

CDR3aa: CASTLLNEQFF
CDR3nt: TGTGCCAGCACGTTACTGAATGAGCAGTTCTTC
j_gene: TRBJ2-1
d_gene: .
len: 11
v_gene: TRBV6-5
abundance: once

CDR3aa: CASSLAFGGVDYGYTF
CDR3nt: TGTGCCAGCAGCTTAGCATTTGGGGGGGTCGACTATGGCTACACCTTC
j_gene: TRBJ1-2
d_gene: .
len: 16
v_gene: TRBV7-8
abundance: .

CDR3aa: CACSSGANVLTF
CDR3nt: TGTGCCTGTTCTAGCGGGGCCAACGTCCTGACTTTC
j_gene: TRBJ2-6
d_gene: .
len: 12
v_gene: TRBV30
abundance: .

CDR3aa: CASSRPKGQGNTEAFF
CDR3nt: TGTGCCAGCAGCCGACCGAAGGGACAGGGGAACACTGAAGCTTTCTTT
j_gene: TRBJ1-1
d_gene: TRBD1
len: 16
v_gene: TRBV7-9
abundance: once

CDR3aa: CASSRPWQGANQPQHF
CDR3nt: TGTGCCAGTAGCAGGCCATGGCAGGGGGCTAATCAGCCCCAGCATTTT
j_gene: TRBJ1-5
d_gene: TRBD1
len: 16
v_gene: TRBV19
abundance: .

CDR3aa: CASSLDRGPGNEQFF
CDR3nt: TGCGCCAGCAGCCTTGACAGGGGGCCGGGTAATGAGCAGTTCTTC
j_gene: TRBJ2-1
d_gene: TRBD1
len: 15
v_gene: TRBV5-1
abundance: .

CDR3aa: CATSRDQPGGRGNYGYTF
CDR3nt: TGTGCCACCAGCAGAGATCAGCCAGGCGGAAGGGGAAACTATGGCTACACCTTC
j_gene: TRBJ1-2
d_gene: .
len: 18
v_gene: TRBV15
abundance: few

CDR3aa: CASSFTGGPGNTIYF
CDR3nt: TGCGCCAGCAGCTTCACAGGGGGCCCTGGAAACACCATATATTTT
j_gene: TRBJ1-3
d_gene: TRBD1
len: 15
v_gene: TRBV5-1
abundance: .

CDR3aa: CASSKWDRGTVQETQYF
CDR3nt: TGTGCCAGCAGCAAGTGGGACAGGGGTACGGTCCAAGAGACCCAGTACTTC
j_gene: TRBJ2-5
d_gene: TRBD1
len: 17
v_gene: TRBV7-6
abundance: .

CDR3aa: CASIGQGYYEQYF
CDR3nt: TGTGCCAGCATCGGACAGGGTTACTACGAGCAGTACTTC
j_gene: TRBJ2-7
d_gene: TRBD1
len: 13
v_gene: TRBV2
abundance: .

CDR3aa: CASSALPSSGANVLTF
CDR3nt: TGTGCCAGCAGCGCCTTACCGAGCTCTGGGGCCAACGTCCTGACTTTC
j_gene: TRBJ2-6
d_gene: .
len: 16
v_gene: TRBV5-4
abundance: large

CDR3aa: CASSLAWTSAKETQYF
CDR3nt: TGTGCCAGCAGCTTAGCTTGGACTAGCGCGAAAGAGACCCAGTACTTC
j_gene: TRBJ2-5
d_gene: TRBD2
len: 16
v_gene: TRBV7-2
abundance: .

CDR3aa: CASSELRTAEGYTF
CDR3nt: TGTGCCAGCAGTGAACTCCGGACAGCGGAGGGCTACACCTTC
j_gene: TRBJ1-2
d_gene: .
len: 14
v_gene: TRBV6-1
abundance: .

CDR3aa: CASSAGSLRDQPQHF
CDR3nt: TGTGCCAGCAGCGCCGGGAGCCTGAGGGATCAGCCCCAGCATTTT
j_gene: TRBJ1-5
d_gene: .
len: 15
v_gene: TRBV7-2
abundance: .

CDR3aa: CASSPGTTNLPNIQYF
CDR3nt: TGTGCCAGCTCACCAGGGACTACCAACCTACCGAACATTCAGTACTTC
j_gene: TRBJ2-4
d_gene: TRBD2
len: 16
v_gene: TRBV18
abundance: .